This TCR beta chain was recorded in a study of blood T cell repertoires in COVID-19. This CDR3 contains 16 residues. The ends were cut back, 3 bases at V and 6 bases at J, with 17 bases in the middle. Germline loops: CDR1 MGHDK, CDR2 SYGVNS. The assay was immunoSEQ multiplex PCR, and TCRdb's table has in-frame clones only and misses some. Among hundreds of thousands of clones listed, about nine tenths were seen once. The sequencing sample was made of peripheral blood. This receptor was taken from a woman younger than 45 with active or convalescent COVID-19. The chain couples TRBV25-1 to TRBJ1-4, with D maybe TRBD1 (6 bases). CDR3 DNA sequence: TGTGCCAGCAGTGACCGACCGACAGGTGATGATGAAAAACTGTTTTTT. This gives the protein CASSDRPTGDDEKLFF.